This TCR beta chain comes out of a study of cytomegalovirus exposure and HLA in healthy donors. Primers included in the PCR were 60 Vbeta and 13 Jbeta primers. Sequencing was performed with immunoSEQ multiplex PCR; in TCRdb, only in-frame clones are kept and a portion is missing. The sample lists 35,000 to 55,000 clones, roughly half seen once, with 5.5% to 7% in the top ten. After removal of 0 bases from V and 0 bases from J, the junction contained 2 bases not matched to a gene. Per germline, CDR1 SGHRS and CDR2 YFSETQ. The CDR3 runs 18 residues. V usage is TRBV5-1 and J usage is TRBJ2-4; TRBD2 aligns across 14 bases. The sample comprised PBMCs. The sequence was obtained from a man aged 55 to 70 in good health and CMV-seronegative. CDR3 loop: CASSLGLAGGLAKNIQYF. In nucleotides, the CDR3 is TGCGCCAGCAGCTTGGGACTAGCGGGAGGGCTAGCCAAAAACATTCAGTACTTC. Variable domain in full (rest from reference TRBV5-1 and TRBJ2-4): KAGVTQTPRYLIKTRGQQVTLSCSPISGHRSVSWYQQTPGQGLQFLFEYFSETQRNKGNFPGRFSGRQFSNSRSEMNVSTLELGDSALYLCASSLGLAGGLAKNIQYFGAGTRLSVL.